This T cell receptor (beta chain) was recorded in a study of CD8+ T cells in alopecia areata. V lost 10 bases, J lost 8 bases, and 14 bases lay in between. This CDR3 region has 11 residues. Germline V gives CDR1 SNHLY, CDR2 FYNNEI. Study-level findings and limits: Besides other cells, scalp samples also yield sequences of resident alphabeta T cells from normal skin. Normal scalp showed lower clonality than lesional scalp, especially alopecia totalis/universalis.

RNA extraction was followed by reverse transcription into cDNA, which acted as the sequencing template. Profiling relied on immunoSEQ multiplex PCR, and the TCRdb table lists in-frame clones only, not all of them. The sample has 65,000 to 95,000 clones; just over 50% are singletons. Comment on this clone: Its target is not known.

The chain uses TRBV2 and TRBJ1-2; D unclear. Input material: NKG2D-high CD8+ T cells sorted from blood. The clonotype originates from a human donor with alopecia areata. Here the CDR3 DNA reads TGTGCCACCGAGGGAGGCCCCGGCTACACCTTC. It yields the protein CATEGGPGYTF.